Below, one TCR beta chain is given with its context. This entry belongs to a study of blood T cell repertoires in COVID-19. Study information: Material from acute and convalescent COVID-19 was sourced from the United States, Italy and Spain. PBMCs, B-cell-depleted T cells, or T cells provided the cDNA or gDNA that made up the material.

In the source study's methods: Researchers report that nucleated cell counts were estimated from reference gene primer amplification. Only in-frame clones appear in the TCRdb table, and some are missing; sequencing was by immunoSEQ multiplex PCR. D and trimming come from the DNA, and the V and J calls and clone size come from that table. The sample includes a few hundred thousand clones, around 89% of them seen just once. The sequenced material came from peripheral blood. The clonotype was recovered from a man between 18 and 29 years old who had recovered from COVID-19.

The CDR3 coding sequence is TGTGCCAGCAGCACCGGGACTGAGAGTGGGAACACCATATATTTT. It is translated as CASSTGTESGNTIYF. The chain couples TRBV7-9 to TRBJ1-3; the D gene is possibly TRBD1 (5 bases). Germline V gene data show CDR1 as SEHNR and CDR2 as FQNEAQ (reference sequence). This CDR3 has 15 amino acids. V lost 5 bases and J lost 7, with 18 bases in between.